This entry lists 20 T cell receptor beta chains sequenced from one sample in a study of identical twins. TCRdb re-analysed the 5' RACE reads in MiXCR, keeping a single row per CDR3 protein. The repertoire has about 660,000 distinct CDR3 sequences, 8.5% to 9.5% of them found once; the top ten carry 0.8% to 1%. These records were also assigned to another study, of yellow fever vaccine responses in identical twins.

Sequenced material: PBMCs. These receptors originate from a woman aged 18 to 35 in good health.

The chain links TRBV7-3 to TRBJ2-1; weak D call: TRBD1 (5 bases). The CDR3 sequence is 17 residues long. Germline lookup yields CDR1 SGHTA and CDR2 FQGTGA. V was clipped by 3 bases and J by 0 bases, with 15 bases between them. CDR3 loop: CASSLFLDSSSYNEQFF. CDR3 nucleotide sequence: TGTGCCAGCAGCTTGTTCCTCGACAGTAGCTCCTACAATGAGCAGTTCTTC.

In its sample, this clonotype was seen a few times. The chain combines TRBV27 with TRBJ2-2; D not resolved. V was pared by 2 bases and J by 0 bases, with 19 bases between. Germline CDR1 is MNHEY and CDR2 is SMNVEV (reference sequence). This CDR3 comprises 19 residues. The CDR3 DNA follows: TGTGCCAGCAGTTTAGCTGCGGATTACAGCCTCGCGAACACCGGGGAGCTGTTTTTT. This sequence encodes CASSLAADYSLANTGELFF.

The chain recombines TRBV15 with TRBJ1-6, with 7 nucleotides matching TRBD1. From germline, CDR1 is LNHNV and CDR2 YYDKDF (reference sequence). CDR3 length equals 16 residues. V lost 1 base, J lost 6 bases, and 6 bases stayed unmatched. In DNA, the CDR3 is TGTGCCACCAGCAGAGGCCCGGGACAGAGTAATTCACCCCTCCACTTT. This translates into CATSRGPGQSNSPLHF. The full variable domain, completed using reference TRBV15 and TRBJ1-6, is DAMVIQNPRYQVTQFGKPVTLSCSQTLNHNVMYWYQQKSSQAPKLLFHYYDKDFNNEADTPDNFQSRRPNTSFCFLDIRSPGLGDTAMYLCATSRGPGQSNSPLHFGNGTRLTVT.

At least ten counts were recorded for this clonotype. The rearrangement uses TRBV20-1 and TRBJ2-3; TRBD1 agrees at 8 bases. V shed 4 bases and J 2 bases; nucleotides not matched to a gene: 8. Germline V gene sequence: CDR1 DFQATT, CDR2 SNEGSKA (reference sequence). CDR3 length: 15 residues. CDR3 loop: CSAIGQGLPTDTQYF. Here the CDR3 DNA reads TGCAGTGCTATCGGACAGGGCTTACCCACAGATACGCAGTATTTT.

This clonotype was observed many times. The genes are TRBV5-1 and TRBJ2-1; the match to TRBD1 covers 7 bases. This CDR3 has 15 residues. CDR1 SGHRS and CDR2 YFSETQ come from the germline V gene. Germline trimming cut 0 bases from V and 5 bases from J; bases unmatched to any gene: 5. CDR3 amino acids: CASSLAGTAHNEQFF. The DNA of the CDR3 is TGCGCCAGCAGCTTGGCCGGGACAGCCCACAATGAGCAGTTCTTC.

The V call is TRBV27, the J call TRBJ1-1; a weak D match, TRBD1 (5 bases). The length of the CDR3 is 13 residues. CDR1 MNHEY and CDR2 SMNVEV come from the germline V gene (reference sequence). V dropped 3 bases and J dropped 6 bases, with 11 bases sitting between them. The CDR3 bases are TGTGCCAGCAGTTTCGGCAGGGTAGCTGAAGCTTTCTTT. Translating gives CASSFGRVAEAFF.

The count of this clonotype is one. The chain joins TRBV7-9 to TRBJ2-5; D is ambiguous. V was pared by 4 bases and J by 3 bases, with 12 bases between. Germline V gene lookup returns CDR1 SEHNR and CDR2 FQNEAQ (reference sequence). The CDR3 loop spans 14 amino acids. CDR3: CASSSSGSEETQYF. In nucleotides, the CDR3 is TGTGCCAGCAGCTCGTCCGGCAGCGAAGAGACCCAGTACTTC.

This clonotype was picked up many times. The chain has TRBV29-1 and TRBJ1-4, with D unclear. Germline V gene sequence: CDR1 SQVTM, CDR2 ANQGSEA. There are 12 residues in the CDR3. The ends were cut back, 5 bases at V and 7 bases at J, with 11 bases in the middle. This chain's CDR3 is CSVYGGGEKLFF. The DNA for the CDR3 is TGCAGCGTTTATGGAGGAGGTGAAAAACTGTTTTTT.

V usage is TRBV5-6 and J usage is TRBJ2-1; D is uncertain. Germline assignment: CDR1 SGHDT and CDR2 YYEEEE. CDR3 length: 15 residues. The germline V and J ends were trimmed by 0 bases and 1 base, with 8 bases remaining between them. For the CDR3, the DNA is TGTGCCAGCAGCTTGGTTTTCCAATCCTACAATGAGCAGTTCTTC. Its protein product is CASSLVFQSYNEQFF.

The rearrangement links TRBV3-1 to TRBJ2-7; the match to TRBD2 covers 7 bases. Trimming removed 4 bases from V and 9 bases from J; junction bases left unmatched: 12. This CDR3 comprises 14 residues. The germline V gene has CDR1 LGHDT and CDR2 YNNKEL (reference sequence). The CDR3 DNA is TGTGCCAGCAGCCCAGTTGGGACTAAGCGTGGGCAGTACTTC. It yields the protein CASSPVGTKRGQYF.

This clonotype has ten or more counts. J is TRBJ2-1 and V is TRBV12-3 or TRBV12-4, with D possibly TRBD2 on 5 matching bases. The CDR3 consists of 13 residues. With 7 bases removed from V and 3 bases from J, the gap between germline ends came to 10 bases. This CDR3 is CASTPGNYNEQFF. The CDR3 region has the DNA TGTGCCAGCACCCCGGGGAACTACAATGAGCAGTTCTTC.

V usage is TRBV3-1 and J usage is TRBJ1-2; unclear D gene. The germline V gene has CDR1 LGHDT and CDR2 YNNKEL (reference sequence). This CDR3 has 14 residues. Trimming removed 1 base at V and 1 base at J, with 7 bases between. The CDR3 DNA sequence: TGTGCCAGCAGCCAAGCACAACTTAACTATGGCTACACCTTC. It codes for CASSQAQLNYGYTF.

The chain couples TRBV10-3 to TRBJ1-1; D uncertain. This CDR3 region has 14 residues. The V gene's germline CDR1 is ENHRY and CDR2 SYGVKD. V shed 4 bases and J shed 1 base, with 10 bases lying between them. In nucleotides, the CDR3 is TGTGCCATCAGTGCCCTTCGACAGAACACTGAAGCTTTCTTT. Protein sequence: CAISALRQNTEAFF.

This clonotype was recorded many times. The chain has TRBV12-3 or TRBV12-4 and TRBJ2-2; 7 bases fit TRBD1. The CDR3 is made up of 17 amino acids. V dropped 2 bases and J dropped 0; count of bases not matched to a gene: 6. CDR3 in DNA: TGTGCCAGCAGTTTAACCCTACAGGGGTCGAACACCGGGGAGCTGTTTTTT. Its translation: CASSLTLQGSNTGELFF.

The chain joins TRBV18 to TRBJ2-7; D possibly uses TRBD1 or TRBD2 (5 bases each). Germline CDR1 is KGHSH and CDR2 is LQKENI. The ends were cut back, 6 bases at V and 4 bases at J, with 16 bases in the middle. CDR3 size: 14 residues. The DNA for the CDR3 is TGTGCCAGCTCTCCGGGAAGGGACGGTTACGAGCAGTACTTC. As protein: CASSPGRDGYEQYF.

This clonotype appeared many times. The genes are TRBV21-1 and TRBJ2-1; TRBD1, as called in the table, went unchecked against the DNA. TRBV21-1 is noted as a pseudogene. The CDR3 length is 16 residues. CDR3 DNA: TGTGCCAGCAGCAAAGAGGGACAGGGAAAGAGAAATGAGCAGTTCTTC. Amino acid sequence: CASSKEGQGKRNEQFF.

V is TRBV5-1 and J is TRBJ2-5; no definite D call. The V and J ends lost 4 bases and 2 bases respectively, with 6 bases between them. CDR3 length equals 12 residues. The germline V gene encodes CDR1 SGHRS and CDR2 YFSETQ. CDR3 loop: CASSADQETQYF. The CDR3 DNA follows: TGCGCCAGCAGCGCGGATCAAGAGACCCAGTACTTC.

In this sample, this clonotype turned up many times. This chain's CDR3 is CASRDREDTQYF. The CDR3 region has the DNA TGTGCCAGCAGGGACAGGGAGGATACGCAGTATTTT. The chain carries TRBV10-3 and TRBJ2-3; 9 bases are a match to TRBD1. Losses at the gene ends were 10 bases for V and 6 bases for J; bases not matched to a gene: 5. Germline V gene lookup returns CDR1 ENHRY and CDR2 SYGVKD. This CDR3 is built from 12 residues.

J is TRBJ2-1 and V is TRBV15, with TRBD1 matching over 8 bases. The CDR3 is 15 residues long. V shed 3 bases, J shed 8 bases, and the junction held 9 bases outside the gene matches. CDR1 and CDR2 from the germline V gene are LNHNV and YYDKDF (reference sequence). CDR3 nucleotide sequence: TGTGCCACCAGCAGGGTAGGACAGGGTTGGGATGAGCAGTTCTTC. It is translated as CATSRVGQGWDEQFF.

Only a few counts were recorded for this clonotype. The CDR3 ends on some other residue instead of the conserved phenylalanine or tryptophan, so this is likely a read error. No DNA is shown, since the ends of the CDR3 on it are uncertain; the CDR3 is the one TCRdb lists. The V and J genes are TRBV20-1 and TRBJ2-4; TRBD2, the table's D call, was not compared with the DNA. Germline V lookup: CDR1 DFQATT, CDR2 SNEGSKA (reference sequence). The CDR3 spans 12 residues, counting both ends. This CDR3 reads CSARGGAGELRL.